These T cell receptor beta chains were read from a single sample in a study of tissue T cells after allogeneic stem cell transplantation. Some clones are missing from TCRdb's copy, which holds only in-frame ones; the method was immunoSEQ multiplex PCR. The sample yields some 10,000 clones, 50% to 75% seen once. Sequences were derived from tissue from the stomach, sampled at autopsy. The receptors shown here come from a male donor at least 60 years old with lung cancer. Both conserved end residues are part of each CDR3.

J gene	V gene	CDR3 protein
TRBJ1-1	TRBV4-3	CASSPNPTGGTEAFF
TRBJ1-1	TRBV7-3	CASSLTVEANTEAFF
TRBJ1-5	TRBV5-1	CASSLVDGGPQHF
TRBJ2-7	TRBV10-2	CAAGEGQAAYEQYF
TRBJ2-7	TRBV14	CASSQGLGSYEQYF
TRBJ1-2	TRBV5-5	CASSLGVEGTNYGYTF
TRBJ1-6	TRBV11-2	CASSLIGDSPLHF
TRBJ2-7	TRBV5-1	CASSLSGPGTYEQYF
TRBJ1-5	TRBV7-2	CASSVRGNQPQHF
TRBJ2-3	TRBV18	CASTSTDTQYF
TRBJ1-5	TRBV5-5	CASSLDGQTRRPQHF
TRBJ2-3	TRBV24-1	CATSPGSGTDTQYF
TRBJ1-2	TRBV15	CATSRDTGLGYGYTF
TRBJ2-7	TRBV6-5	CASSYPSGRVHEQYF
TRBJ2-2	TRBV28	CASSLGVNTGELFF
TRBJ2-2	TRBV7-2	CASSLVGTSASTGELFF
TRBJ2-2	TRBV6-5	CASSTSQGYTGELFF
TRBJ2-1	TRBV24-1	CATSDPGQAYNEQFF
TRBJ2-2	TRBV18	CASSLQDGGNTGELFF
TRBJ2-2	TRBV11-1	CASSQGLAQTGELFF
TRBJ2-7	TRBV9	CASSWTGDSGEQYF
TRBJ2-1	TRBV20-1	CSRNRGNEQFF
TRBJ1-1	TRBV7-2	CASSLAPPQEAFF
TRBJ2-7	TRBV9	CASSPGVTGVTYEQYF
TRBJ2-5	TRBV11-3	CASSKGLAGRETQYF
TRBJ2-7	TRBV7-9	CASSLEVEEQYF
TRBJ1-1	TRBV7-9	CASSLGGNRDTEAFF
TRBJ1-6	TRBV28	CASSSYSPLHF
TRBJ1-2	TRBV5-4	CASSLARGEGYGYTF
TRBJ1-1	TRBV10-3	CAISGRQGYTEAFF
TRBJ2-7	TRBV4-1	CASSQDFQGTAYEQYF
TRBJ2-3	TRBV10-3	CAISQPGSTDTQYF
TRBJ1-2	TRBV6-2/TRBV6-3	CASSWGPGGYTF
TRBJ1-4	TRBV11-2	CASSSPDGMTGEKLFF
TRBJ1-2	TRBV28	CASRGQEYGYTF
TRBJ2-1	TRBV4-1	CASSQGGNRDNEQFF
TRBJ2-5	TRBV9	CASGETGEWVETQYF
TRBJ2-2	TRBV7-3	CASSVDSGNTGELFF
TRBJ2-5	TRBV19	CASSSIVGFETQYF
TRBJ2-2	TRBV14	CASSQYSPGELFF
TRBJ2-3	TRBV5-6	CASSSGQVRGDTQYF
TRBJ2-3	TRBV6-2/TRBV6-3	CASSHPVSTDTQYF
TRBJ2-7	TRBV5-1	CASSPSGGGYEQYF
TRBJ1-2	TRBV5-4	CASSSERGQGGYGYTF
TRBJ2-1	TRBV4-3	CASSQGERQGVNEQFF
TRBJ2-4	TRBV5-1	CASSAGTGLYIQYF
TRBJ2-2	TRBV6-5	CASSYNEGAGELFF
TRBJ1-5	TRBV2	CASNPGGGSNQPQHF
TRBJ1-5	TRBV5-6	CASSRQGPNQPQHF
TRBJ2-5	TRBV6-5	CASSYVRGGETQYF
TRBJ2-7	TRBV6-1	CASSDGTTYEQYF